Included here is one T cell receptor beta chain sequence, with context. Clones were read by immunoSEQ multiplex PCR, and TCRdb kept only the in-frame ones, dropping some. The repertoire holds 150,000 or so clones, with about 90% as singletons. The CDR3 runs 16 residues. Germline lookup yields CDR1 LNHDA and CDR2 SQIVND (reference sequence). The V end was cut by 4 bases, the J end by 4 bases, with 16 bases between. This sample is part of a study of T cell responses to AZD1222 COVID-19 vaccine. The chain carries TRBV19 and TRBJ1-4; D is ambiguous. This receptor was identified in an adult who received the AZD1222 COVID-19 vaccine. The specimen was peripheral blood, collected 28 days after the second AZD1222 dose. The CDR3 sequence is CASSSSVGQINEKLFF. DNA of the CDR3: TGTGCCAGTAGTAGTTCGGTCGGGCAGATTAATGAAAAACTGTTTTTT.